These 30 T cell receptor beta chains came from one sample sequenced in a study of memory CD8 T cells in hepatitis C reinfection. The assay was immunoSEQ multiplex PCR, and TCRdb's table has in-frame clones only and misses some. The sample contains 35,000 to 50,000 clones, approximately 90% of which appear only once. The time point is: peak reinfection, 3 to 8 weeks after reinfection detection. TCR sequencing was done directly ex vivo on sorted cells, without expansion in vitro. Specimen: naive CD8+ T cells sorted from blood. The source of these receptors is a man aged 18 to 29 with hepatitis C virus infection.

J is TRBJ1-1 and V is TRBV6-6, with D perhaps matching TRBD1 (6 bases). The CDR3 is 14 amino acids. Per germline, CDR1 MNHNY and CDR2 SVGAGI (reference sequence). The ends were cut back, 8 bases at V and 0 bases at J, with 13 bases in the middle. The CDR3 DNA is TGTGCCAGCGGGGACAACGGGGTGAACACTGAAGCTTTCTTT. Translated, it gives CASGDNGVNTEAFF.

This clone was observed once. CDR3 in amino acids: CASSIDVFTEAFF. CDR3 coding DNA: TGTGCCAGTAGTATAGACGTGTTCACTGAAGCTTTCTTT. This chain links TRBV19 with TRBJ1-1; D remains unclear. The CDR3 has 13 amino acids. In germline, CDR1 is LNHDA, CDR2 SQIVND (reference sequence). V lost 0 bases and J lost 4, with 6 bases in between.

The chain links TRBV29-1 to TRBJ2-7; tentative D call: TRBD1 (5 bases). In germline, CDR1 is SQVTM, CDR2 ANQGSEA. The CDR3 is 9 amino acids. CDR3 in DNA: TGCAGAGGGGCCTACGAGCAGTACGTC. This gives the protein CRGAYEQYV.

The chain carries TRBV7-9 and TRBJ2-2; a weak D match, TRBD2 (6 bases). From germline, CDR1 is SEHNR and CDR2 FQNEAQ (reference sequence). The length of the CDR3 is 15 residues. V lost 5 bases and J 8 bases, leaving 18 bases between the germline ends. The CDR3 reads CASSPAGSNLGELFF. In DNA form, the CDR3 reads TGTGCCAGCAGCCCCGCCGGGAGTAATCTAGGGGAGCTGTTTTTT.

The chain links TRBV6-1 to TRBJ2-3; weak D call: TRBD2 (6 bases). Germline CDR1 and CDR2: MNHNS and SASEGT. V was clipped by 7 bases and J by 2 bases, with 16 bases between them. The CDR3 totals 15 residues. The CDR3 DNA follows: TGTGCCAGCACTCAAACGGGGGTAAACACAGATACGCAGTATTTT. Its translation: CASTQTGVNTDTQYF.

The gene calls are TRBV29-1 and TRBJ2-7, with 10 bases aligning to TRBD2. The V and J ends lost 7 bases and 0 bases, in that order; junction bases with no gene match: 6. The CDR3 has 14 residues. The germline gives CDR1 SQVTM, CDR2 ANQGSEA. DNA of the CDR3: TGCAGCGCCGTGCGGACTAGCGGCTCCTACGAGCAGTACTTC. It encodes CSAVRTSGSYEQYF.

This clone was seen once. The V call is TRBV11-3, the J call TRBJ2-1, with TRBD1 matching 9 bases. The CDR3 totals 14 residues. The V and J ends lost 3 bases and 6 bases, in that order; junction bases with no gene match: 3. Germline V gives CDR1 SGHNT, CDR2 YENEEA. The CDR3 sequence is CASSLGTGINEQFF. The DNA of the CDR3 is TGTGCCAGCAGCTTGGGGACAGGGATCAATGAGCAGTTCTTC.

The J gene is TRBJ2-5, the V gene TRBV19; 10 nucleotides line up with TRBD2. Gene TRBJ2-7 matches the end of the DNA better, so the J call may be wrong. The CDR3 is made up of 16 amino acids. Looked up from germline, CDR1 is LNHDA and CDR2 is SQIVND (reference sequence). The CDR3 DNA is TGTGCCAGTAGTAAAACTAGCGGGATTGTCGTAGACGAGCAGTACTTC. Its translation is CASSKTSGIVVDEQYF.

This sequence joins TRBV19 and TRBJ2-1, with TRBD2 matching over 8 bases. The V gene end was trimmed by 1 base and the J gene end by 7 bases; junction bases not matched to a gene: 3. Germline CDR1 reads LNHDA; CDR2 reads SQIVND (reference sequence). This CDR3 is built from 14 residues. CDR3 in amino acids: CASSIGTSTNEQFF. CDR3 nucleotides: TGTGCCAGTAGTATAGGGACTAGCACTAATGAGCAGTTCTTC.

The chain uses TRBV7-2 and TRBJ2-5; the match to TRBD1 covers 7 bases. V lost 5 bases and J lost 3; bases outside the gene matches: 3. Germline lookup yields CDR1 SGHTA and CDR2 FQGNSA. The CDR3 spans 13 residues. The CDR3 spells CASSRGTEETQYF. CDR3 bases: TGTGCCAGCAGCCGAGGGACAGAAGAGACCCAGTACTTC. Full variable domain (rest looked up from reference TRBV7-2 and TRBJ2-5): GAGVSQSPSNKVTEKGKDVELRCDPISGHTALYWYRQSLGQGLEFLIYFQGNSAPDKSGLPSDRFSAERTGGSVSTLTIQRTQQEDSAVYLCASSRGTEETQYFGPGTRLLVL.

The V gene is TRBV6-5, the J gene TRBJ2-1; D possibly corresponds to TRBD1 (6 bases). Per the germline V gene, CDR1 is MNHEY and CDR2 is SVGAGI. The V and J ends lost 5 bases and 14 bases respectively, with 19 bases between them. This CDR3 comprises 13 residues. For the CDR3, the DNA is TGTGCCAGCAGTCCACTGAACAGGGCGGAGGAGTTCTTC. Encoded protein: CASSPLNRAEEFF.

The chain is built from TRBV7-8 and TRBJ2-2; maybe TRBD2 (6 bases). The CDR3 runs to 16 residues. Trimming left V 7 bases short and J 5 bases short, with 20 bases between. The germline V gene has CDR1 SGHVS and CDR2 FQNEAQ. The CDR3 region is CASTSTRDPVTGELFF. The DNA of the CDR3 is TGTGCCAGCACCTCAACGCGGGATCCTGTAACCGGGGAGCTGTTTTTT.

V is TRBV19 and J is TRBJ2-2, with 8 bases aligning to TRBD2. The germline V gene encodes CDR1 LNHDA and CDR2 SQIVND (reference sequence). J was trimmed by 6 bases and V by 3 bases; bases with no gene match: 6. The CDR3 has 15 amino acids. The DNA of the CDR3 is TGTGCCAGTAGTATGGGGACTAGAGGAGCCGGGGAGCTGTTTTTT. Its translation is CASSMGTRGAGELFF.

The chain has TRBV7-4 and TRBJ2-3, with TRBD2 matching over 8 bases. The CDR3 totals 15 residues. Trimming at V came to 5 bases and at J to 6 bases, leaving 10 bases not matched to a gene. The germline CDR1 and CDR2 sequences are SGHVT and SQSDAQ. The CDR3 nucleotides are TGTGCCAGCAGCGTACTAGCGGCGGGGCTGGATACGCAGTATTTT. Encoded protein: CASSVLAAGLDTQYF. Together with reference TRBV7-4 and TRBJ2-3, the CDR3 gives the full variable domain: GAGVSQSPRYKVAKRGRDVALRCDSISGHVTLYWYRQTLGQGSEVLTYSQSDAQRDKSGRPSGRFSAERPERSVSTLKIQRTEQGDSAVYLCASSVLAAGLDTQYFGPGTRLTVL.

The V call is TRBV6-5, the J call TRBJ2-1; TRBD2 aligns across 15 bases. The V and J ends lost 6 bases and 7 bases, in that order; junction bases with no gene match: 1. Germline V gives CDR1 MNHEY, CDR2 SVGAGI. The CDR3 runs 14 residues. The CDR3 sequence: CASSGTSGRNEQFF. For the CDR3, the DNA is TGTGCCAGCAGCGGGACTAGCGGGAGGAATGAGCAGTTCTTC.

The chain is built from TRBV28 and TRBJ2-7; the match to TRBD2 covers 7 bases. Germline values: CDR1 MDHEN, CDR2 SYDVKM. The CDR3 has 15 residues. The ends lost 2 bases at V and 6 bases at J; junction bases unmatched: 10. CDR3 bases: TGTGCCAGCAGTTTAGGGCCCAGCGGGATGACCGAGCAGTACTTC. It codes for CASSLGPSGMTEQYF. Full variable domain (rest looked up from reference TRBV28 and TRBJ2-7): DVKVTQSSRYLVKRTGEKVFLECVQDMDHENMFWYRQDPGLGLRLIYFSYDVKMKEKGDIPEGYSVSREKKERFSLILESASTNQTSMYLCASSLGPSGMTEQYFGPGTRLTVT.

The gene calls are TRBV10-3 and TRBJ2-7; possibly TRBD2 for D (6 bases). V lost 2 bases to trimming and J lost 0 bases, with 14 bases between them. This CDR3 has 16 amino acids. Germline CDR1 is ENHRY and CDR2 is SYGVKD. The CDR3 loop reads CAISEPVIAASYEQYF. For the CDR3, the DNA is TGTGCCATCAGTGAGCCCGTGATAGCGGCCTCCTACGAGCAGTACTTC.

The chain couples TRBV2 to TRBJ1-2, with D perhaps matching TRBD1 (5 bases). The germline V gene encodes CDR1 SNHLY and CDR2 FYNNEI. V lost 1 base to trimming and J lost 8 bases, with 17 bases between them. The length of the CDR3 is 15 residues. The CDR3 DNA reads TGTGCCAGCAGTGAAGATGGGGCAGGCCCTAGGGGCTACACCTTC. Translation: CASSEDGAGPRGYTF.

The V call is TRBV7-2, the J call TRBJ2-2; 9 bases match TRBD1. Trimming cost V 8 bases and J 5 bases; bases outside gene matches: 6. The CDR3 runs to 14 residues. The germline V gene has CDR1 SGHTA and CDR2 FQGNSA. The CDR3 DNA follows: TGTGCCAGCTGGGGACAGGGTCGGACCGGGGAGCTGTTTTTT. Protein sequence: CASWGQGRTGELFF.

The CDR3 DNA is TGTGCCAGTAGTACTACGACAGGCATCGATTCTAATGAAAAACTGTTTTTT. Encoded protein: CASSTTTGIDSNEKLFF. The chain joins TRBV19 to TRBJ1-4, with a weak D call TRBD1 (6 bases). V lost 4 bases, J lost 3 bases, and 18 bases lay in between. Germline V lookup: CDR1 LNHDA, CDR2 SQIVND (reference sequence). The CDR3 contains 17 residues.

The V and J genes are TRBV4-2 and TRBJ2-7, with 9 bases that match TRBD2. Germline assignment: CDR1 LGHNA and CDR2 YNFKEQ. J was trimmed by 0 bases and V by 0 bases; bases with no gene match: 3. There are 16 residues in the CDR3. CDR3 in amino acids: CASSQDATSGSYEQYF. The CDR3 DNA reads TGTGCCAGCAGCCAAGACGCGACTAGCGGCTCCTACGAGCAGTACTTC.

This chain connects TRBV6-6 to TRBJ2-7, with 11 bases fitting TRBD2. J gave up 5 bases and V 2 bases, and 8 bases lay outside the gene matches. The CDR3 has 16 residues. Germline V CDR1 and CDR2: MNHNY, SVGAGI (reference sequence). This chain's CDR3 is CASSYGEASGGNEQYV. The CDR3 DNA reads TGTGCCAGCAGTTACGGGGAGGCTAGCGGGGGGAACGAGCAGTACGTC.

The V gene is TRBV11-2, the J gene TRBJ2-5; D remains ambiguous. V lost 3 bases, J lost 5 bases, and 10 bases lay in between. The germline V gene encodes CDR1 SGHAT and CDR2 FQNNGV. The CDR3 covers 13 residues. The CDR3 is CASSFEVRETQYF. The DNA of the CDR3 is TGTGCCAGCAGCTTCGAGGTACGGGAGACCCAGTACTTC.

The rearrangement links TRBV10-1 to TRBJ2-4; 7 bases agree with TRBD2. The CDR3 sequence is 13 residues long. Trimming at V came to 7 bases and at J to 4 bases, leaving 4 bases not matched to a gene. Germline CDR1 is WNHNN and CDR2 is SYGVQD (reference sequence). The CDR3 DNA is TGCGCCAGCATGCGGGAGCTTAAAAACATTCAGTACTTC. It translates to CASMRELKNIQYF.

The chain couples TRBV7-8 to TRBJ1-1; TRBD1 matches 8 bases. Germline assignment: CDR1 SGHVS and CDR2 FQNEAQ. The CDR3 consists of 15 residues. V was clipped by 0 bases and J by 1 base; unmatched bases: 1. CDR3 sequence: CASSLAGQGNTEAFF. CDR3 sequence (DNA): TGTGCCAGCAGCTTAGCCGGACAGGGGAACACTGAAGCTTTCTTT.

The rearrangement uses TRBV28 and TRBJ2-7, with D possibly being TRBD1 (6 bases). The CDR3 spans 14 residues. V lost 5 bases to trimming and J lost 5 bases, with 16 bases between them. Germline loops: CDR1 MDHEN, CDR2 SYDVKM. The CDR3 here is CASSMPGHSHEQYV. The CDR3 DNA reads as TGTGCCAGCAGTATGCCGGGACATTCCCACGAGCAGTACGTC.

This chain uses TRBV10-3 with TRBJ1-5; no clear D. Germline CDR1 ENHRY, CDR2 SYGVKD. Trimming pared 2 bases from V and 4 bases from J, leaving 9 bases between. The CDR3 sequence is 14 residues long. CDR3 sequence: CAISEAPGNQPQHF. CDR3 DNA: TGTGCCATCAGTGAGGCCCCAGGAAATCAGCCCCAGCATTTT.

The V and J genes are TRBV7-2 and TRBJ1-5; D ambiguous. Trimming stripped 1 base from V and 0 bases from J, with 10 bases between. Germline CDR1 reads SGHTA; CDR2 reads FQGNSA. The CDR3 loop spans 16 amino acids. This CDR3 reads CASSLENQRSNQPQHF. DNA for the CDR3: TGTGCCAGCAGCTTAGAGAACCAGCGTAGCAATCAGCCCCAGCATTTT.

The chain couples TRBV7-9 to TRBJ1-5; tentatively, D is TRBD1 (6 bases). The CDR3 extends over 14 amino acids. The V gene lost 6 bases and the J gene lost 2 bases, with 11 bases spanning the gap. Germline values: CDR1 SEHNR, CDR2 FQNEAQ (reference sequence). The CDR3 DNA is TGTGCCAGCAGTACAGGGTTGGGCAATCAGCCCCAGCATTTT. It is translated as CASSTGLGNQPQHF. Variable domain in full (rest from reference TRBV7-9 and TRBJ1-5): DTGVSQNPRHKITKRGQNVTFRCDPISEHNRLYWYRQTLGQGPEFLTYFQNEAQLEKSRLLSDRFSAERPKGSFSTLEIQRTEQGDSAMYLCASSTGLGNQPQHFGDGTRLSIL.

In its sample, this clone was seen a few times. DNA of the CDR3: TGTGCCAGCAGCTCCCTATCCTACGAGCAGTACTTC. It translates to CASSSLSYEQYF. The genes are TRBV7-9 and TRBJ2-5; D is uncertain. The DNA end favors TRBJ2-7, so the J call may be wrong. Germline V CDR1 and CDR2: SEHNR, FQNEAQ (reference sequence). The CDR3 sequence is 12 residues long.